What follows are 5 T cell receptor beta chains derived from one specimen sequenced in a study of chemoradiotherapy in HPV16-positive cancers. Sequenced by immunoSEQ multiplex PCR; TCRdb stores in-frame clones only, minus some. The repertoire holds 65,000 to 80,000 clones, with roughly 90% as singletons. The starting material was blood, obtained from a patient who underwent chemoradiotherapy. These receptors originate from a human donor with HPV-associated anogenital cancer.

V is TRBV6-4 and J is TRBJ2-1; a weak D match, TRBD2 (6 bases). The CDR3 length is 14 residues. Trimming shortened V by 10 bases and J by 3 bases, and 16 bases separated the two germline ends. The germline V gene encodes CDR1 MRHNA and CDR2 SNTAGT. This chain's CDR3 is CATGRGGDYNEQFF. Here the CDR3 DNA reads TGTGCCACCGGCAGAGGCGGGGACTACAATGAGCAGTTCTTC.

This chain uses TRBV19 with TRBJ1-6; perhaps TRBD1 as D (6 bases). This CDR3 comprises 12 residues. Germline V CDR1 and CDR2: LNHDA, SQIVND (reference sequence). V lost 5 bases, J lost 8 bases, and 7 bases lay in between. The CDR3 DNA is TGTGCCAGTAGTTACAGGGATTCACCCCTCCACTTT. Amino acid sequence: CASSYRDSPLHF.

The sample holds one count of this clone. The V call is TRBV6-1, the J call TRBJ2-3; D call uncertain. CDR1 and CDR2 (germline): MNHNS, SASEGT. V was clipped by 5 bases and J by 0 bases, with 0 bases between them. CDR3 length: 11 residues. The CDR3 nucleotides read TGTGCCAGCAGTAGCACAGATACGCAGTATTTT. Protein product: CASSSTDTQYF.

The chain joins TRBV27 to TRBJ2-3, with 10 nucleotides matching TRBD2. Per the germline V gene, CDR1 is MNHEY and CDR2 is SMNVEV (reference sequence). The CDR3 is 16 residues long. V trimming: 4 bases; J trimming: 2 bases; junction bases outside the gene matches: 6. The CDR3 is CASSSRLAGYTDTQYF. The CDR3 bases are TGTGCCAGCAGTTCAAGACTAGCGGGTTACACAGATACGCAGTATTTT.

This clone was found once. V gene TRBV7-9 combines with J gene TRBJ1-2, with D unresolved. The CDR3 runs 15 residues. Trimming left V 2 bases short and J 2 bases short, with 12 bases between. CDR1 is SEHNR and CDR2 is FQNEAQ in the germline V gene (reference sequence). The CDR3 DNA reads as TGTGCCAGCAGCTTAAACACGGCGAGGAACTATGGCTACACCTTC. Translated, it gives CASSLNTARNYGYTF. Full variable domain (remainder filled in from reference TRBV7-9 and TRBJ1-2): DTGVSQNPRHKITKRGQNVTFRCDPISEHNRLYWYRQTLGQGPEFLTYFQNEAQLEKSRLLSDRFSAERPKGSFSTLEIQRTEQGDSAMYLCASSLNTARNYGYTFGSGTRLTVV.